Below, 25 T cell receptor beta chains from the same sample are listed, as sequenced in a study of cytomegalovirus exposure and HLA in healthy donors. With 60 Vbeta and 13 Jbeta primers, the PCR was carried out. Libraries were prepared by immunoSEQ multiplex PCR; TCRdb keeps only in-frame clonotypes and omits some of them. The sample shows about 120,000 clones, about 16% of them seen only once. Sequenced material: PBMCs. The receptors derive from a woman aged 18-35 years in good health and CMV-seronegative.

In its sample, this clone was seen a few times. The chain has TRBV30 and TRBJ2-2; tentative D call: TRBD1 (6 bases). Between the trimmed V and J ends, which lost 4 bases and 6 bases, there was a span of 15 bases. The germline CDR1 and CDR2 sequences are GTSNPN and SVGIG (reference sequence). The CDR3 covers 14 residues. In DNA form, the CDR3 reads TGTGCCTGGATCCGGGACACCGGGCCCGGGGAGCTGTTTTTT. Its protein is CAWIRDTGPGELFF.

The chain employs TRBV30 and TRBJ2-1; 8 bases agree with TRBD1. V lost 3 bases and J lost 2; bases outside the gene matches: 6. The CDR3 length is 15 residues. Germline CDR1 reads GTSNPN; CDR2 reads SVGIG (reference sequence). This CDR3 is CAWRESRGPYNEQFF. The CDR3, as DNA: TGTGCCTGGAGAGAATCCAGGGGGCCCTACAATGAGCAGTTCTTC.

CDR3 nucleotide sequence: TGTGCCAGCAGGTCGACAGCCATGAACACTGAAGCTTTCTTT. Protein: CASRSTAMNTEAFF. This sequence joins TRBV28 and TRBJ1-1, with D possibly TRBD1 on 5 matching bases. The CDR3 covers 14 residues. The ends were cut back, 6 bases at V and 0 bases at J, with 11 bases in the middle. Germline V lookup: CDR1 MDHEN, CDR2 SYDVKM.

The rearrangement uses TRBV19 and TRBJ2-2; 8 nucleotides match TRBD2. The CDR3 extends over 15 amino acids. With V trimmed by 4 bases and J by 2 bases, 3 bases remained unmatched. The germline CDR1 and CDR2 sequences are LNHDA and SQIVND (reference sequence). CDR3 protein: CASSSSGANTGELFF. The CDR3 DNA reads TGTGCCAGTAGTAGTAGCGGGGCTAACACCGGGGAGCTGTTTTTT.

CDR3 DNA sequence: TGTGCCAGCAGCTTATCCGTGAACACTGAAGCTTTCTTT. Protein product: CASSLSVNTEAFF. J is TRBJ1-1 and V is TRBV7-2, with D unclear. Germline V lookup: CDR1 SGHTA, CDR2 FQGNSA. CDR3 length: 13 residues. Trimming took off 2 bases at V and 0 bases at J, with 4 bases between the two ends.

This clone was seen a handful of times. Its ends do not fully match the called genes, so a read error is possible. The chain recombines TRBV4-1 with TRBJ2-1; TRBD1 matches at 11 bases. Germline assignment: CDR1 MGHRA and CDR2 YSYEKL. The CDR3 has 13 amino acids. CDR3 sequence reads: CASSPVAGTGGIF. The CDR3 DNA reads TGCGCCAGCAGCCCAGTTGCGGGGACAGGGGGGATCTTC.

The V call is TRBV6-5, the J call TRBJ1-3; D is unresolved. The germline V gene has CDR1 MNHEY and CDR2 SVGAGI. The CDR3 covers 13 residues. The V gene lost 7 bases and the J gene lost 0 bases, with 7 bases spanning the gap. In DNA, the CDR3 is TGTGCCAGCATTGCGCACTCTGGAAACACCATATATTTT. Protein: CASIAHSGNTIYF.

The rearrangement uses TRBV4-2 and TRBJ2-6; D might be TRBD1 (5 bases). In germline, CDR1 is LGHNA, CDR2 YNFKEQ. The CDR3 totals 16 residues. Trimming removed 0 bases at V and 0 bases at J, with 6 bases between. The CDR3 DNA reads TGTGCCAGCAGCCAAGAGGGGCACTCTGGGGCCAACGTCCTGACTTTC. Protein: CASSQEGHSGANVLTF.

The rearrangement links TRBV9 to TRBJ1-2, with D uncertain. V was trimmed by 3 bases and J by 4 bases, leaving 10 bases between them. Germline assignment: CDR1 SGDLS and CDR2 YYNGEE. The CDR3 contains 13 residues. Written as DNA, the CDR3 is TGTGCCAGCAGCGGAGGGCCAGGCTATGGCTACACCTTC. It specifies CASSGGPGYGYTF.

The CDR3 DNA sequence: TGTGCCAGCAGTGACAGGGGTTACGAGCAGTACTTC. Its translation is CASSDRGYEQYF. The chain uses TRBV6-1 and TRBJ2-7; D is possibly TRBD1 (6 bases). Trimming pared 3 bases from V and 4 bases from J, leaving 7 bases between. Germline V gene lookup returns CDR1 MNHNS and CDR2 SASEGT. This CDR3 has 12 residues.

V gene TRBV4-3 combines with J gene TRBJ2-2; 7 nucleotides agree with TRBD2. The CDR3 contains 17 residues. Germline CDR1 reads LGHNA; CDR2 reads YSLEER. V lost 0 bases and J lost 7; bases outside the gene matches: 11. For the CDR3, the DNA is TGCGCCAGCAGCCAAGATCGAAAGGGAGGGATGGGCGGGGAGCTGTTTTTT. Translating gives CASSQDRKGGMGGELFF.

V is TRBV28 and J is TRBJ1-3, with D unclear. The germline CDR1 and CDR2 sequences are MDHEN and SYDVKM. V lost 5 bases, J lost 0 bases, and 11 bases lay in between. The CDR3 loop spans 15 amino acids. Here the CDR3 reads CASSTTLFSGNTIYF. CDR3 coding DNA: TGTGCCAGCAGTACTACCCTTTTCTCTGGAAACACCATATATTTT.

This sequence joins TRBV30 and TRBJ2-7; D uncertain. The germline V and J ends were trimmed by 0 bases and 3 bases, with 6 bases remaining between them. CDR1 is GTSNPN, CDR2 SVGIG, per germline (reference sequence). The CDR3 loop spans 12 amino acids. The CDR3: CAWSVSGYEQYF. In nucleotides, the CDR3 is TGTGCCTGGAGTGTATCCGGCTACGAGCAGTACTTC.

The rearrangement links TRBV4-2 to TRBJ1-5; no definite D call. This CDR3 contains 15 residues. V was cut by 4 bases and J by 3 bases, with 13 bases left in between. In germline, CDR1 is LGHNA, CDR2 YNFKEQ. This CDR3 is CASSLENQANQPQHF. CDR3 nucleotides: TGTGCCAGCAGCCTCGAAAACCAGGCCAATCAGCCCCAGCATTTT.

The chain is built from TRBV6-6 and TRBJ1-1; weak D call: TRBD1 (6 bases). Germline V CDR1 and CDR2: MNHNY, SVGAGI (reference sequence). CDR3 length equals 14 residues. V lost 6 bases and J 4 bases, leaving 15 bases between the germline ends. CDR3 amino acids: CASREGGWSTEAFF. The CDR3, as DNA: TGTGCCAGCAGGGAAGGGGGATGGAGCACTGAAGCTTTCTTT.

This clone was detected only a few times. The V and J genes are TRBV7-6 and TRBJ2-7; 8 bases line up with TRBD2. CDR3 length: 14 amino acids. CDR1 SGHVS and CDR2 FNYEAQ come from the germline V gene. V was pared by 5 bases and J by 3 bases, with 6 bases of the junction left unmatched. The CDR3 protein is CASSPQAGGYEQYF. The CDR3 nucleotides read TGTGCCAGCAGCCCCCAGGCGGGGGGCTACGAGCAGTACTTC.

This clone has only a few counts. The CDR3 reads CSAREDRPQHF. The CDR3 DNA is TGCAGTGCTAGAGAGGACAGGCCCCAGCATTTT. The chain has TRBV20-1 and TRBJ1-5, with D possibly TRBD1 on 6 matching bases. The CDR3 runs to 11 residues. Germline CDR1 reads DFQATT; CDR2 reads SNEGSKA (reference sequence). V lost 0 bases, J lost 9 bases, and 6 bases lay in between.

This chain uses TRBV15 with TRBJ2-3, with 9 bases matching TRBD1. CDR3 length: 16 residues. Losses at the gene ends were 0 bases for V and 4 bases for J; bases not matched to a gene: 5. Germline V gives CDR1 LNHNV, CDR2 YYDKDF (reference sequence). CDR3 sequence: CATSRDQGQGADTQYF. The CDR3, as DNA: TGTGCCACCAGCAGAGATCAGGGACAGGGTGCAGATACGCAGTATTTT.

V is TRBV25-1 and J is TRBJ1-5; 10 positions agree with TRBD1. Germline V lookup: CDR1 MGHDK, CDR2 SYGVNS. The CDR3 runs 15 residues. The junction had 4 bases not matched to a gene; V was cut back by 1 base and J by 7 bases. In nucleotides, the CDR3 is TGTGCCAGCAGTGAATCCGGACAGGGGGAGCAGCCCCAGCATTTT. Encoded protein: CASSESGQGEQPQHF. Supplemented by reference TRBV25-1 and TRBJ1-5, the full variable domain reads EADIYQTPRYLVIGTGKKITLECSQTMGHDKMYWYQQDPGMELHLIHYSYGVNSTEKGDLSSESTVSRIRTEHFPLTLESARPSHTSQYLCASSESGQGEQPQHFGDGTRLSIL.

This clone has a handful of counts. This sequence joins TRBV7-8 and TRBJ2-3, with TRBD2 identical over 7 bases. V lost 2 bases to trimming and J lost 1 base; unmatched junction nucleotides: 3. CDR3 length: 15 amino acids. Germline CDR1 and CDR2: SGHVS and FQNEAQ. In nucleotides, the CDR3 is TGTGCCAGCAGCTTACTCGCGGGAGGCACAGATACGCAGTATTTT. Residues: CASSLLAGGTDTQYF. Based on the CDR3 plus reference TRBV7-8 and TRBJ2-3, the full variable domain is GAGVSQSPRYKVAKRGQDVALRCDPISGHVSLFWYQQALGQGPEFLTYFQNEAQLDKSGLPSDRFFAERPEGSVSTLKIQRTQQEDSAVYLCASSLLAGGTDTQYFGPGTRLTVL.

This clone occurred a few times. For the CDR3, the DNA is TGTGCCATCAGTGGGGGGACTAGCGGGGGCCTCAGCACAGATACGCAGTATTTT. As protein: CAISGGTSGGLSTDTQYF. This rearrangement joins TRBV10-3 to TRBJ2-3; 14 bases fit TRBD2. Germline V gene sequence: CDR1 ENHRY, CDR2 SYGVKD. Losses at the gene ends were 4 bases for V and 0 bases for J; bases not matched to a gene: 6. This CDR3 is 18 amino acids long.

The sample holds a few counts of this clone. J is TRBJ2-5 and V is TRBV5-4; weak D call: TRBD1 (5 bases). Germline V gene lookup returns CDR1 SGHNT and CDR2 YYREEE (reference sequence). CDR3 length: 14 residues. The V gene lost 0 bases and the J gene lost 2 bases, with 8 bases spanning the gap. The CDR3 bases are TGTGCCAGCAGCTTGGACAGGCAGCAAGAGACCCAGTACTTC. It specifies CASSLDRQQETQYF.

This chain links TRBV7-8 with TRBJ1-2; a weak D match, TRBD1 (5 bases). This CDR3 contains 13 residues. Germline V gene lookup returns CDR1 SGHVS and CDR2 FQNEAQ. The V end lost 5 bases, the J end lost 4 bases, and 11 bases lay between the germline ends. The CDR3 region has the DNA TGTGCCAGCAGCCCAGACAGACTCTATGGCTACACCTTC. Residues: CASSPDRLYGYTF.

The genes are TRBV5-1 and TRBJ2-7; TRBD2 agrees at 13 bases. Germline CDR1 reads SGHRS; CDR2 reads YFSETQ. V gave up 1 base and J gave up 7 bases; unmatched junction bases: 5. The CDR3 loop spans 15 amino acids. The CDR3 reads CASSLTGLAGEEQYF. The CDR3 nucleotides read TGCGCCAGCAGCTTGACAGGACTAGCGGGAGAAGAGCAGTACTTC.

This clone was seen a handful of times. This chain uses TRBV7-2 with TRBJ1-2, with TRBD1 as a possible D gene (6 bases). V shed 5 bases and J shed 7 bases, with 26 bases lying between them. This CDR3 spans 17 amino acids. Germline assignment: CDR1 SGHTA and CDR2 FQGNSA. Here the CDR3 reads CASSPYTNAGVIGGYTF. For the CDR3, the DNA is TGTGCCAGCAGCCCATACACGAACGCAGGGGTGATTGGTGGCTACACCTTC.